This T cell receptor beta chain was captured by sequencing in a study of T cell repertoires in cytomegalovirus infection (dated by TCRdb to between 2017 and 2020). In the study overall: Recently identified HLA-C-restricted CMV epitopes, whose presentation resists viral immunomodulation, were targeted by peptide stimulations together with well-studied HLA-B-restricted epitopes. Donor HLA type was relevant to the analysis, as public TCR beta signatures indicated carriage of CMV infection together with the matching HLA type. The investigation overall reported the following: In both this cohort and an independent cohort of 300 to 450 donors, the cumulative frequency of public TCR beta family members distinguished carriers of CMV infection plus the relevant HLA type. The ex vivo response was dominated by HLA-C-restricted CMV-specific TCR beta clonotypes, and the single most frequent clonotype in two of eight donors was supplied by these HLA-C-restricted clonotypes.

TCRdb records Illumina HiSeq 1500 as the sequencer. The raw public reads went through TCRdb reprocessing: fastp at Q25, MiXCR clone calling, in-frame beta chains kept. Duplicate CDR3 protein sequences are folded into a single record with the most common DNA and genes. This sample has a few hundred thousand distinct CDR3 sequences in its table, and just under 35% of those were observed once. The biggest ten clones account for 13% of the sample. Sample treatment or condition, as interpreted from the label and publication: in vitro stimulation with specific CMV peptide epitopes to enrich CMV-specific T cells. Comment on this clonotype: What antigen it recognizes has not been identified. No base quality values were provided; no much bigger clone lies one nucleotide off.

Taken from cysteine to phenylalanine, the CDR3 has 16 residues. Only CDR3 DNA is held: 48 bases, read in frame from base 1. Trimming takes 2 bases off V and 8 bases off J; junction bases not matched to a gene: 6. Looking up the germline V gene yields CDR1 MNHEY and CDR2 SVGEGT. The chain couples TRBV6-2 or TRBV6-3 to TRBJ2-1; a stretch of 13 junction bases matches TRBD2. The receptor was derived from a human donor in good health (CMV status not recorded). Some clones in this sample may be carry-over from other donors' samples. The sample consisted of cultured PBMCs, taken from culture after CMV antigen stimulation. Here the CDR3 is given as CASSYKGTSGNHEQFF. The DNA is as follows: TGTGCCAGCAGTTACAAAGGGACTAGCGGGAACCATGAGCAGTTCTTC.